The subject of this entry is one T cell receptor (beta chain). This entry is derived from a study of blood T cell repertoires in COVID-19. Study-wide context: Nucleic acid was either cDNA or gDNA, and it came from T cells, B-cell-depleted T cells, or PBMCs.

Using immunoSEQ multiplex PCR, the repertoire was profiled, and TCRdb retains in-frame clones only, with some absent. The sample lists 250,000 or so clones, nearly 90% occurring once. There are 14 residues in the CDR3. Germline V gene sequence: CDR1 SGHAT, CDR2 FQNNGV. The ends lost 3 bases at V and 5 bases at J; junction bases unmatched: 6. The specimen was peripheral blood. The sequence came from a woman in her twenties or thirties with acute or convalescent COVID-19. This chain connects TRBV11-2 to TRBJ2-7, with 8 bases lining up with TRBD1. CDR3 in DNA: TGTGCCAGCAGCTTTATCCAGGGGGCTAACGAGCAGTACTTC. Translation gives CASSFIQGANEQYF.